This entry lists 13 T cell receptor beta chains sequenced from one sample in a study of blood T cell repertoires in COVID-19. Only in-frame clones appear in the TCRdb table, and some are missing; sequencing was by immunoSEQ multiplex PCR. The sample lists some 380,000 clones; more than 75% were seen once. Material: PBMCs or T cells enriched from blood (not recorded which). The receptors were gathered from a man younger than 40 who had recovered from COVID-19.

This clone showed up just once. The chain recombines TRBV6-2 or TRBV6-3 with TRBJ1-3; possible D gene TRBD1, 5 bases. V lost 3 bases to trimming and J lost 2 bases, with 8 bases between them. Germline loops: CDR1 MNHEY, CDR2 SVGEGT. The CDR3 has 14 residues. CDR3 amino acids: CASSYYRTGNTIYF. The CDR3 nucleotides are TGTGCCAGCAGTTATTACAGGACTGGAAACACCATATATTTT.

V usage is TRBV5-1 and J usage is TRBJ2-3; D is unclear. This CDR3 contains 13 residues. V lost 1 base to trimming and J lost 0 bases, with 3 bases between them. Germline V gives CDR1 SGHRS, CDR2 YFSETQ. Written as DNA, the CDR3 is TGCGCCAGCAGCTTGCTTAGCACAGATACGCAGTATTTT. This gives the protein CASSLLSTDTQYF.

The chain is built from TRBV9 and TRBJ2-7, with 7 nucleotides matching TRBD1. The CDR3 runs to 15 residues. Germline values: CDR1 SGDLS, CDR2 YYNGEE. J gave up 3 bases and V 0 bases, and 6 bases lay outside the gene matches. CDR3 loop: CASSVAGTASYEQYF. In DNA form, the CDR3 reads TGTGCCAGCAGCGTAGCTGGGACAGCAAGCTACGAGCAGTACTTC.

The chain employs TRBV11-1 and TRBJ2-3; the D gene is possibly TRBD1 (8 bases). The CDR3 covers 14 residues. Trimming stripped 6 bases from V and 5 bases from J, with 15 bases between. CDR1 SGHAT and CDR2 FQDESV come from the germline V gene (reference sequence). The CDR3: CASRQTGEGDTQYF. In DNA form, the CDR3 reads TGTGCCAGCAGGCAGACAGGGGAGGGAGATACGCAGTATTTT.

This chain links TRBV24-1 with TRBJ2-2; D perhaps matches TRBD1 (7 bases). V was clipped by 1 base and J by 4 bases, with 15 bases between them. The CDR3 contains 17 residues. Germline CDR1 reads KGHDR; CDR2 reads SFDVKD. The CDR3 protein is CATSDFRTGGATGELFF. The CDR3 nucleotides read TGTGCCACCAGTGATTTTAGGACAGGAGGGGCCACCGGGGAGCTGTTTTTT.

This CDR3 reads CASSVQGPSYEQYF. In nucleotides, the CDR3 is TGTGCCAGCAGTGTACAGGGGCCCTCCTACGAGCAGTACTTC. The chain carries TRBV25-1 and TRBJ2-7; 7 bases fit TRBD1. The CDR3 length is 14 residues. The germline V gene has CDR1 MGHDK and CDR2 SYGVNS. The J segment lost 0 bases and the V segment lost 4 bases, leaving 3 bases of the junction unmatched.

This rearrangement joins TRBV3-1 (or the pseudogene TRBV3-2) to TRBJ1-5, with TRBD1 identical over 7 bases. Germline trimming cut 10 bases from V and 3 bases from J; bases unmatched to any gene: 9. The germline V gene encodes CDR1 LGHDT and CDR2 YNNKEL (reference sequence). This CDR3 has 14 residues. The chain's CDR3 is CANQGGQYNQPQHF. CDR3 bases: TGTGCCAACCAAGGGGGACAGTACAATCAGCCCCAGCATTTT.

V and J are TRBV6-5 and TRBJ1-5; 8 nucleotides align to TRBD1. Trimming took 6 bases from V and 0 from J; bases not matched to a gene: 4. Germline V gene lookup returns CDR1 MNHEY and CDR2 SVGAGI. The CDR3 runs to 15 residues. The CDR3 reads CASRRTGFSNQPQHF. The CDR3 DNA is TGTGCCAGCAGAAGGACAGGGTTTAGCAATCAGCCCCAGCATTTT.

This chain joins TRBV11-2 and TRBJ2-5; 10 bases are shared with TRBD2. There are 16 residues in the CDR3. With 5 bases clipped from V and 5 bases from J, the junction kept 11 bases outside the gene matches. In germline, CDR1 is SGHAT, CDR2 FQNNGV. The DNA for the CDR3 is TGTGCCAGCAGCAAACTTCAGAGCGGGGGGGTTGAGACCCAGTACTTC. It translates to CASSKLQSGGVETQYF.

The genes are TRBV6-5 and TRBJ1-1; TRBD1 might be the D (6 bases). CDR1 MNHEY and CDR2 SVGAGI come from the germline V gene. V dropped 5 bases and J dropped 0 bases, with 13 bases sitting between them. The CDR3 totals 15 residues. This CDR3 reads CASSKQGGMNTEAFF. The CDR3 nucleotides are TGTGCCAGCAGTAAACAGGGTGGAATGAACACTGAAGCTTTCTTT.

The chain's CDR3 is CASRETGVGNTIYF. The CDR3 DNA sequence: TGTGCCAGCAGAGAAACAGGGGTTGGAAACACCATATATTTT. The rearrangement uses TRBV7-9 and TRBJ1-3; 7 positions match TRBD1. The CDR3 is 14 amino acids. Losses at the gene ends were 6 bases for V and 3 bases for J; bases not matched to a gene: 5. Germline lookup yields CDR1 SEHNR and CDR2 FQNEAQ (reference sequence).

The chain is built from TRBV30 and TRBJ1-1, with a tentative D call TRBD1 (6 bases). This CDR3 has 13 amino acids. In germline, CDR1 is GTSNPN, CDR2 SVGIG (reference sequence). V was shortened by 2 bases and J by 5 bases, with 12 bases between the two germline ends. CDR3 sequence (DNA): TGTGCCTGGAGTTCTCAGGGGTTGACTGAAGCTTTCTTT. Translated: CAWSSQGLTEAFF.

This clone was counted once. This chain uses TRBV6-2 or TRBV6-3 with TRBJ1-2, with a weak D call TRBD1 (6 bases). The CDR3 contains 13 residues. V shed 2 bases and J shed 6 bases, with 10 bases lying between them. Germline CDR1 reads MNHEY; CDR2 reads SVGEGT. For the CDR3, the DNA is TGTGCCAGCAGTTACCCGGACAGAGATGGCTACACCTTC. Translation gives CASSYPDRDGYTF.